This T cell receptor beta chain was captured by sequencing in a study of post-analysis software for immune sequencing data. Libraries were made from TCR beta cDNA, and they carried unique molecular identifiers. One entry per CDR3 protein, called by TCRdb with MiXCR from the PCR reads. The repertoire has about 770,000 distinct CDR3 sequences, around 42% of them found once; the top ten carry 4.9%. V was cut by 5 bases and J by 0 bases, with 16 bases left in between. The CDR3 consists of 15 residues. In germline, CDR1 is DFQATT, CDR2 SNEGSKA (reference sequence). Notes on this clonotype: The antigen remains unidentified.

Overall study findings and caveats: There were five or six TRBV segments more frequent in patients than controls, and TRBV5-6, TRBV5-1 and TRBV20-1 were among them.

The chain couples TRBV20-1 to TRBJ1-1, with a weak D call TRBD1 (5 bases). The sample taken for sequencing was blood. The clonotype was recovered from a girl aged 10 to 17 with multiple sclerosis. DNA for the CDR3: TGCAGTGCTTCGGGGGGTCGGGCAATGAACACTGAAGCTTTCTTT. Its protein is CSASGGRAMNTEAFF.